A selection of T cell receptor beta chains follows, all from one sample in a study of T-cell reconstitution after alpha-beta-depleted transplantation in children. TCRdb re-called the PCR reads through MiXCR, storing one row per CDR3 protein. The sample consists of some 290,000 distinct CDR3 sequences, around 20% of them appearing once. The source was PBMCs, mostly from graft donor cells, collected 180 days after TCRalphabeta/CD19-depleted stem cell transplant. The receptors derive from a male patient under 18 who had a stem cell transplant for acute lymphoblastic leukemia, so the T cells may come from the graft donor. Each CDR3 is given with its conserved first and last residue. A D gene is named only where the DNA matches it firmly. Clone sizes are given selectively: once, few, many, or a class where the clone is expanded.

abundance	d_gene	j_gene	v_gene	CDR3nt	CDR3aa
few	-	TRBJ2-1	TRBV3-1	TGTGCCACTCGGGGAGTGCGGAGCCTACTAGGGAATGAGCAGTTCTTC	CATRGVRSLLGNEQFF
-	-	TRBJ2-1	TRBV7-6	TGTGCCAGCAGCTTAGGGGGGACTGGGTACTACAATGAGCAGTTCTTC	CASSLGGTGYYNEQFF
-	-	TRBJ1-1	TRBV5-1	TGCGCCAGCAGCTTGGCCGCGGGGTCGATGGGGACTGAAGCTTTCTTT	CASSLAAGSMGTEAFF
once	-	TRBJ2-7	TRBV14	TGTGCCAGCAGCCAGCGAGTCTCCTACGAGCAGTACTTC	CASSQRVSYEQYF
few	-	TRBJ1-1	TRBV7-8	TGTGCCAGCAGCCCACAACACCAATCTTTCTTT	CASSPQHQSFF
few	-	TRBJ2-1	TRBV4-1	TGCGCCAGCAGCCAAGATCCTAGATGGTATGAGCAGTTCTTC	CASSQDPRWYEQFF
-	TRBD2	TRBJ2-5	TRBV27	TGTGCCAGCAGTCCCACCATAGCGGGAGGACAAGAGACCCAGTACTTC	CASSPTIAGGQETQYF
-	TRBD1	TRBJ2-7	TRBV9	TGTGCCAGCAGCCCAGGGGGAAGTCCCTCCTACGAGCAGTACTTC	CASSPGGSPSYEQYF
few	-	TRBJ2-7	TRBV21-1	TGTGCCAGCAGCAAAGTGCCCCGGGACAGGGAGGCCTACGAGCAGTACTTC	CASSKVPRDREAYEQYF
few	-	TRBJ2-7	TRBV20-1	TGCAGTGCTCCGACACAGGGTCTCTACGAGCAGTACTTC	CSAPTQGLYEQYF
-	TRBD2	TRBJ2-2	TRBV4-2	TGTGCCAGCAGCCAAGATAGCAGGGGACTAGCGGACACCGGGGAGCTGTTTTTT	CASSQDSRGLADTGELFF
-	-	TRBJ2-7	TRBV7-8	TGTGCCAGCAGCTTAGCGGGAGTTGAAATGTCCGATCAGTACTTC	CASSLAGVEMSDQYF
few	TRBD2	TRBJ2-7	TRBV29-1	TGCAGCGCCATTAGCGGGAACTACGAGCAGTACTTC	CSAISGNYEQYF
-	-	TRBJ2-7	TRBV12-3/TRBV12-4	TGTGCCAGCAGTTCGATTCGGGGAGCCTACGAGCAGTACTTC	CASSSIRGAYEQYF
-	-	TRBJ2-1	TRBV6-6	TGTGCCAGCAGTTACTCAGCGAAGAACGAGCAGTTCTTC	CASSYSAKNEQFF
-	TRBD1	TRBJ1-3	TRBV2	TGTGCCAGCAGGCCACAGGGGTATGGCACCATATATTTT	CASRPQGYGTIYF
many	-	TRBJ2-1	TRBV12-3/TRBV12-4	TGTGCCAGCAGTTTCCACGGGACTCCCGACAATGAGCAGTTCTTC	CASSFHGTPDNEQFF
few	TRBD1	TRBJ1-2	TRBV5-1	TGCGCCAGCAGCCTTATTGGGACAGCACCGTATGGCTACACCTTC	CASSLIGTAPYGYTF
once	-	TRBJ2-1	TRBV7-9	TGTGCCAGCAGCTTAGAGTTCTTC	CASSLEFF
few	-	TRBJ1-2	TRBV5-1	TGCGCCAGCAGCCCCGCATCCGGGACATTGAGCTACACCTTC	CASSPASGTLSYTF
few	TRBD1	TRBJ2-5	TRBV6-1	TGTGCCAGCAGGAGAATACTTGACAGGGGGCGCCGAGAGACCCAGTACTTC	CASRRILDRGRRETQYF
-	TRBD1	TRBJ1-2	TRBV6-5	TGTGCCAGCAGTTCTCCGGGACAGGGGGACTATGGCTACACCTTC	CASSSPGQGDYGYTF
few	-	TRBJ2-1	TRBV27	TGTGCCAGCAGTTTACCAGGGAGCTCCTACAATGAGCAGTTCTTC	CASSLPGSSYNEQFF
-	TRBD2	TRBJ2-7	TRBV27	TGTGCCAGCAGCCCTAGACTAGCGGGTCCCTACGAGCAGTACTTC	CASSPRLAGPYEQYF
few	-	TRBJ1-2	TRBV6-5	TGTGCCAGCAGTTACTCGAGGCCAGGGGAAGGCTACACCTTC	CASSYSRPGEGYTF
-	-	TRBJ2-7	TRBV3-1	TGTGCCAGCAGCCCTATTTTAGGAGGGGGGGCCTACGAGCAGTACTTC	CASSPILGGGAYEQYF
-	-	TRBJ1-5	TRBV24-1	TGTGCCACCAGTGCCACGGGAGGGGATGGGAATCAGCCCCAGCATTTT	CATSATGGDGNQPQHF
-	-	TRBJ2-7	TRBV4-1	TGCGCCAGCAGCCAGTTTCCACTGGACTCATCCTACGAGCAGTACTTC	CASSQFPLDSSYEQYF
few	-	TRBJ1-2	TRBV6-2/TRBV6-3	TGTGCCAGCACCCTAACAGTCTCCTTTAAGGGCTACACCTTC	CASTLTVSFKGYTF
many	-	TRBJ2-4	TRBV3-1	TGTGCCAGCAGCCAGATCCCGGGACCGCATAGTCAGTACTTC	CASSQIPGPHSQYF
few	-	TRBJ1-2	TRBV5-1	TGCGCCAGCAGCTTGGACAGGGCAGTCCTAGAAGGCTACACCTTC	CASSLDRAVLEGYTF
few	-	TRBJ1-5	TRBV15	TGTGCCACCAGCAGAGAAAAGGACAGTAGCAATCAGCCCCAGCATTTT	CATSREKDSSNQPQHF
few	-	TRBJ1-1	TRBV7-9	TGTGCCAGCAGATCCTCCCCGCAGCCTGGGCACACTGAAGCTTTCTTT	CASRSSPQPGHTEAFF
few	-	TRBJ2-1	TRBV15	TGTGCCACCAGCAGTGCCGGCACTAGTCGCTCCTACAATGAGCAGTTCTTC	CATSSAGTSRSYNEQFF
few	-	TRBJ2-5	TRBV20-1	TGCAGTGCTAGAGGCGGGTCCGGACAGATTAGGTTGGGGACCCAGTACTTC	CSARGGSGQIRLGTQYF
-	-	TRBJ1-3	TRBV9	TGTGCCAGCAGCGCCTCGATCTCTGGAAACACCATATATTTT	CASSASISGNTIYF
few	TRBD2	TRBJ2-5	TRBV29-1	TGCAGCGTTGGCCCCGGACTAGCGGGAGGATCCCAAGAGACCCAGTACTTC	CSVGPGLAGGSQETQYF
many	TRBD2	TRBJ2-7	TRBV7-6	TGTGCCAGCAGCTCCCTTAGCGGGAGAACCTACGAGCAGTACTTC	CASSSLSGRTYEQYF
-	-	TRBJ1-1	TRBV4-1	TGCGCCAGCAGCCAATGGCCCCGGAGTCGACAGGCTAACACTGAAGCTTTCTTT	CASSQWPRSRQANTEAFF
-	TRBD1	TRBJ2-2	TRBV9	TGTGCCAGCAGCCGAACAGGGGGATGGACCGGGGAGCTGTTTTTT	CASSRTGGWTGELFF
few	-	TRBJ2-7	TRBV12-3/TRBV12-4	TGTGCCAGCAGTGGGACGGCCCCCTACGAGCAGTACTTC	CASSGTAPYEQYF